This T cell receptor beta chain was profiled in a study of siplizumab effects on memory and regulatory T cells. Per germline, CDR1 SGHTA and CDR2 FQGTGA. With V trimmed by 1 base and J by 7 bases, 9 bases remained unmatched. The CDR3 loop spans 17 amino acids. Clones were sequenced by immunoSEQ multiplex PCR, and TCRdb holds only the in-frame ones, with some missing. The sample records 75,000 to 100,000 clones, around 94% being singletons. The genes are TRBV7-3 and TRBJ2-2, with 10 bases aligning to TRBD2. This sequence was found in a human donor in good health. Material: non-Treg CD4+ T cells sorted from blood. In DNA form, the CDR3 reads TGTGCCAGCAGCTTAATGTTAGCGGGAGGCTACGTCGGGGAGCTGTTTTTT. This encodes CASSLMLAGGYVGELFF.